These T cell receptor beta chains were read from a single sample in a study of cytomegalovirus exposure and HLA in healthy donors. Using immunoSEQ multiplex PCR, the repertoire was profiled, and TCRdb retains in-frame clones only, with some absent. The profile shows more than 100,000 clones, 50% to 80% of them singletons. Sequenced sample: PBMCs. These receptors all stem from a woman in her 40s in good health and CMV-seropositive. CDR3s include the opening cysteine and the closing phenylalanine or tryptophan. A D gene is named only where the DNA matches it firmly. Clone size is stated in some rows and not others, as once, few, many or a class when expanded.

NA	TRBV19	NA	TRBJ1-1	CASTYRGNTEAFF	TGTGCCAGTACGTACCGCGGGAACACTGAAGCTTTCTTT
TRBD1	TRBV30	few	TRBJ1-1	CAWDRETEAFF	TGTGCCTGGGACAGGGAAACTGAAGCTTTCTTT
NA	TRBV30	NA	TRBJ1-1	CAWGTGYTEAFF	TGTGCCTGGGGCACAGGGTACACTGAAGCTTTCTTT
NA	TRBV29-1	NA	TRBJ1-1	CSVGIRGRTEAFF	TGCAGCGTTGGTATCAGGGGAAGGACTGAAGCTTTCTTT
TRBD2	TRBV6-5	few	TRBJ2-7	CASSYSLARSYEQYF	TGTGCCAGCAGTTACTCACTAGCGCGGTCCTACGAGCAGTACTTC
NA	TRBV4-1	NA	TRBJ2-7	CASSPSQGSSYEQYF	TGCGCCAGCAGCCCATCTCAGGGATCTTCCTACGAGCAGTACTTC
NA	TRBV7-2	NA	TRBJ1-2	CASSPRQAYGYTF	TGTGCCAGCAGCCCCCGACAGGCGTATGGCTACACCTTC
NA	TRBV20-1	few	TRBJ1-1	CSAPRRREAFF	TGCAGTGCTCCGCGGCGCCGTGAAGCTTTCTTT
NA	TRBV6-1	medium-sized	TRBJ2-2	CASSGLPNTGELFF	TGTGCCAGCAGTGGACTGCCGAACACCGGGGAGCTGTTTTTT
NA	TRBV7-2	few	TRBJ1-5	CASSLITGTNSNQPQHF	TGTGCCAGCAGCTTAATTACCGGGACAAATAGCAATCAGCCCCAGCATTTT
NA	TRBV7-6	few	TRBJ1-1	CASSLDHNTEAFF	TGTGCCAGCAGCTTAGATCATAACACTGAAGCTTTCTTT
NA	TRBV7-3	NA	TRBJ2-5	CASSPARGETQYF	TGTGCCAGCAGCCCCGCTAGGGGAGAGACCCAGTACTTC
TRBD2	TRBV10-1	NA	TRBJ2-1	CASSPAGGHNEQFF	TGCGCCAGCAGTCCAGCGGGGGGACACAATGAGCAGTTCTTC
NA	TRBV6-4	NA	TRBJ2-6	CASSERSRQESSGANVLTF	TGTGCCAGCAGTGAGCGGTCGAGACAGGAGAGCTCTGGGGCCAACGTCCTGACTTTC
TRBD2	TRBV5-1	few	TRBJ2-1	CASKVGGGWTSGGSYNEQFF	TGCGCCAGCAAAGTGGGAGGGGGGTGGACTAGCGGGGGCTCCTACAATGAGCAGTTCTTC
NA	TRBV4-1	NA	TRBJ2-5	CASSQGLSGSRRETQYF	TGCGCCAGCAGCCAAGGACTTTCCGGGAGTCGACGAGAGACCCAGTACTTC
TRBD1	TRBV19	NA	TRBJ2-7	CASSIGGQLAYEQYF	TGTGCCAGTAGTATTGGGGGACAGCTTGCCTACGAGCAGTACTTC
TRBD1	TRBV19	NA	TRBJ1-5	CASSPDRRISNQPQHF	TGTGCCAGTAGTCCGGACAGGAGGATTAGCAATCAGCCCCAGCATTTT
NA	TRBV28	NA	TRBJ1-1	CASILDGKNTEAFF	TGTGCCAGCATCCTGGACGGGAAGAACACTGAAGCTTTCTTT
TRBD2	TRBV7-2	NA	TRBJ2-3	CASSFGSGGARMMQYF	TGTGCCAGCAGCTTTGGTAGCGGGGGGGCTCGTATGATGCAGTATTTT